Presented here are 5 T cell receptor beta chains from one specimen sequenced in a study of OX40 agonist ivuxolimab in advanced cancers. To prepare the library, the immunoSEQ multiplex PCR assay was applied. In its TCRdb copy, this immuneACCESS table keeps in-frame sequences only and misses some clones. Where compared with another copy, unresolved V genes explain less than half of these, and the others have no known cause. The sample table holds 70,000 or so clones, of which approximately 80% were seen once. Together, the top ten hold around 2.3% of the sample. The starting material was CD4+ or CD8+ T cells sorted from blood, obtained in a trial of the OX40 agonist ivuxolimab. All receptors derive from an adult with an advanced solid tumor such as melanoma, head and neck, liver or kidney cancer.

The chain couples TRBV29-1 to TRBJ1-1, with D unclear. Trimming left V 6 bases short and J 1 base short, with 9 bases between. This CDR3 has 12 amino acids. Germline-derived CDR1 and CDR2 are SQVTM and ANQGSEA. The CDR3 region is CSVWAWNTEAFF. As DNA, the CDR3 is TGCAGCGTCTGGGCGTGGAACACTGAAGCTTTCTTT.

V and J are TRBV13 and TRBJ2-7; TRBD1 aligns across 8 bases. From germline, CDR1 is PRHDT and CDR2 FYEKMQ (reference sequence). The J segment lost 0 bases and the V segment lost 5 bases, leaving 6 bases of the junction unmatched. The CDR3 totals 15 residues. The CDR3: CASSPGTGNSYEQYF. Here the CDR3 DNA reads TGTGCCAGCAGCCCCGGGACAGGCAACTCCTACGAGCAGTACTTC.

The rearrangement joins TRBV2 to TRBJ1-1, with a possible D match to TRBD1 (5 bases). Trimming pared 3 bases from V and 4 bases from J, leaving 12 bases between. Germline assignment: CDR1 SNHLY and CDR2 FYNNEI. The CDR3 extends over 14 amino acids. CDR3 protein: CASSEGVAGTEAFF. In DNA form, the CDR3 reads TGTGCCAGCAGTGAGGGGGTCGCGGGCACTGAAGCTTTCTTT.

The rearrangement joins TRBV2 to TRBJ1-5; no definite D call. The CDR3 is made up of 14 amino acids. V was trimmed by 4 bases and J by 0 bases, leaving 7 bases between them. Germline V gives CDR1 SNHLY, CDR2 FYNNEI. The CDR3 region is CASSALYSNQPQHF. The DNA for the CDR3 is TGTGCCAGCAGTGCCCTGTATAGCAATCAGCCCCAGCATTTT.

The rearrangement joins TRBV15 to TRBJ2-7; no firm D call. Germline CDR1 LNHNV, CDR2 YYDKDF (reference sequence). The CDR3 length is 12 residues. V was pared by 0 bases and J by 4 bases, with 4 bases between. The CDR3 here is CATSREGYEQYF. The CDR3 coding sequence is TGTGCCACCAGCAGAGAGGGGTACGAGCAGTACTTC. Combining the CDR3 with reference TRBV15 and TRBJ2-7 gives the whole variable domain DAMVIQNPRYQVTQFGKPVTLSCSQTLNHNVMYWYQQKSSQAPKLLFHYYDKDFNNEADTPDNFQSRRPNTSFCFLDIRSPGLGDTAMYLCATSREGYEQYFGPGTRLTVT.